This T cell receptor (beta chain) comes out of a study of T cells in Graves' hyperthyroidism and ophthalmopathy. What was amplified from RNA transcripts were TCR beta CDR3 regions. TCR CDR3 regions were first amplified by RT-PCR with HTBI primers. TCRdb passed the multiplex PCR reads through MiXCR, listing each CDR3 protein once. The sample consists of 350,000 or so distinct CDR3 sequences, 15% to 20% of them appearing once. V lost 6 bases and J 6 bases, leaving 12 bases between the germline ends. CDR1 is SGHAT, CDR2 FQNNGV, per germline. The CDR3 is made up of 12 amino acids. This clonotype has a count of ten or more.

The chain recombines TRBV11-2 with TRBJ2-7, with D possibly being TRBD1 or TRBD2 (5 bases each). Material: blood. The source is a woman in her 40s with Graves' ophthalmopathy. CDR3 DNA: TGTGCCAGCAGAAACAGGACTCGCGAGCAGTACTTC. Its protein product is CASRNRTREQYF.